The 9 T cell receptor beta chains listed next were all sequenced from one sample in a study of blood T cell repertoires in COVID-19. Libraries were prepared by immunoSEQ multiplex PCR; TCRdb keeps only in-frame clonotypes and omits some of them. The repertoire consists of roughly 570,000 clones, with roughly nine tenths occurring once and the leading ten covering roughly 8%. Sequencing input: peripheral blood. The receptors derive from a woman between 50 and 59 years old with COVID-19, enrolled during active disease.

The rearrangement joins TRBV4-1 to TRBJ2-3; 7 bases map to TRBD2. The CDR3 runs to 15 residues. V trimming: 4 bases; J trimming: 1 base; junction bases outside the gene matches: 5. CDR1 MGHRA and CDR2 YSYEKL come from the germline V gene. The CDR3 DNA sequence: TGCGCCAGCAGCCCCTTGGGGGGGGGCACAGATACGCAGTATTTT. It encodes CASSPLGGGTDTQYF.

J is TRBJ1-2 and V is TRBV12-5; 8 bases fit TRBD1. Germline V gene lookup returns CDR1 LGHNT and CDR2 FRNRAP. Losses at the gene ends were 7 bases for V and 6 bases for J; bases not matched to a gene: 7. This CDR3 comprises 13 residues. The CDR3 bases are TGTGCTAGTGTAGAGACAGGGGCGGATGGCTACACCTTC. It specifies CASVETGADGYTF.

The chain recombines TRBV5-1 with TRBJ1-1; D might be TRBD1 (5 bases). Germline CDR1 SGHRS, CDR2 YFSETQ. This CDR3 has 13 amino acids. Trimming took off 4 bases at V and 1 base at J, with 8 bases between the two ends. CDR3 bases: TGCGCCAGCAGCATAGGACAGAACACTGAAGCTTTCTTT. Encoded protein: CASSIGQNTEAFF.

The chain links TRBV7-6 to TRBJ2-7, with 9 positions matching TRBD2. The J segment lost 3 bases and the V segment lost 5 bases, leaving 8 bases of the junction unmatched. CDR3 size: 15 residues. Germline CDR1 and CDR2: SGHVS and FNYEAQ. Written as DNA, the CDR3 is TGTGCCAGCAGCCCTAAGCGGGGGGAATACTACGAGCAGTACTTC. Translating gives CASSPKRGEYYEQYF.

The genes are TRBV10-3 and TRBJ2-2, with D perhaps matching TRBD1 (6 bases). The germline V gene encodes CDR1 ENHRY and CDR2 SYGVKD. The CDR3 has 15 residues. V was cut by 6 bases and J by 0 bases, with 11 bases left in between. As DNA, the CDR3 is TGTGCCATCAGGGGGGACATCACGAACACCGGGGAGCTGTTTTTT. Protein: CAIRGDITNTGELFF.

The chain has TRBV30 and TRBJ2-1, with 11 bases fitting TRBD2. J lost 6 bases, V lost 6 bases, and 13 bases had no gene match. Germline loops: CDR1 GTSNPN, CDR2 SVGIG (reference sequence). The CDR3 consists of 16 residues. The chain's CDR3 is CACVSSGGPGGNEQFF. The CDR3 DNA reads TGTGCCTGCGTGTCTAGCGGGGGGCCTGGGGGCAATGAGCAGTTCTTC.

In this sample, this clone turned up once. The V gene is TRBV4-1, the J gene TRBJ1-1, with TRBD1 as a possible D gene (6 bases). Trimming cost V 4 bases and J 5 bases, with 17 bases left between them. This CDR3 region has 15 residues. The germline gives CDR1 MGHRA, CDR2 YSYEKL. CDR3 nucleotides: TGCGCCAGCAGCCCCTCCCAGGGGTCGGGTACTGAAGCTTTCTTT. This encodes CASSPSQGSGTEAFF.

The CDR3 region is CASSSDRSSGNTIYF. In DNA, the CDR3 is TGTGCCAGCAGCAGTGACAGAAGCTCTGGAAACACCATATATTTT. This rearrangement joins TRBV7-9 to TRBJ1-3, with D possibly TRBD1 on 5 matching bases. Germline CDR1 is SEHNR and CDR2 is FQNEAQ (reference sequence). There are 15 residues in the CDR3. Trimming pared 5 bases from V and 0 bases from J, leaving 11 bases between. The entire variable domain, with the rest obtained from reference TRBV7-9 and TRBJ1-3, is as follows: DTGVSQNPRHKITKRGQNVTFRCDPISEHNRLYWYRQTLGQGPEFLTYFQNEAQLEKSRLLSDRFSAERPKGSFSTLEIQRTEQGDSAMYLCASSSDRSSGNTIYFGEGSWLTVV.

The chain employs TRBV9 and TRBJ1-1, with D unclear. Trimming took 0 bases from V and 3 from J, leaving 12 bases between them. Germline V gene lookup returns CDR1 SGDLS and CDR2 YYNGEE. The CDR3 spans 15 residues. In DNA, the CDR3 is TGTGCCAGCAGCGTAGGCGGAGGGCCATACACTGAAGCTTTCTTT. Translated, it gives CASSVGGGPYTEAFF.